This T cell receptor beta chain was recorded in a study of OX40 agonist ivuxolimab in advanced cancers. Regarding the research as a whole: The costimulatory receptor OX40 (CD134) was targeted by ivuxolimab, a fully human IgG2 agonistic monoclonal antibody. Among the roughly 54 dose-escalation patients, about 20 had hepatocellular carcinoma, some 15 melanoma, 9 renal cell carcinoma and 9 head and neck cancer. Partial responses occurred in three dose-escalation patients: two with cutaneous melanoma and one with hepatocellular carcinoma. Prior anti-PD-1, anti-PD-L1 or anti-CTLA-4 therapy was permitted, and about two fifths of dose-escalation patients had received checkpoint inhibitors. The paper covers the monotherapy dose-escalation part of the phase I ivuxolimab trial, which included N = 52 patients. Intravenous ivuxolimab was administered to patients every 2 weeks at six dose levels: 0.01, 0.1, 0.3, 1.5, 3 and 10 mg/kg. The point of sequencing TCRbeta in the periphery was to test whether ivuxolimab changed TCR sequence diversity and drove clonal T-cell expansion. A male proportion of around 81% and a mean age of approximately 58 years, ranging from about 23 to 90, were recorded for the dose-escalation cohort.

The trial excluded patients who had a history of autoimmune disease or who were on systemic immunosuppression. In every dose cohort, peripheral blood was drawn for TCR sequencing at baseline, cycle 4 day 1, and cycle 7 day 1. Samples were obtained from an open-label, multicenter, first-in-human phase I dose-escalation trial of ivuxolimab. Adults with locally advanced or metastatic melanoma, renal cell carcinoma, hepatocellular carcinoma or head and neck squamous cell carcinoma were enrolled in the trial. Before TCR sequencing, CD4+ and CD8+ T cells were separately sorted from peripheral blood. What the research found in general, with its limitations: In the 0.1-3.0 mg/kg groups, partial responders had among the lowest normalized peripheral clonal expansion, particularly in CD8+ T cells. At doses of 0.1 to 3.0 mg/kg, clonal expansion of both CD4+ and CD8+ T cells in blood was seen between baseline and week 6. The antigen specificity of the clonally expanded peripheral T cells was not determined. On average, CD8+ T cells showed more expanded clones than CD4+ T cells after ivuxolimab. Low levels of normalized T-cell clonal expansion were also seen in some nonresponding patients.

Concerning this clone itself: Its antigen is not yet known. Per-nucleotide qualities are absent, and no much larger clonotype sits a single base away.

Genomic DNA was extracted from sorted cells for sequencing of the TCRbeta CDR3 region. The immunoSEQ Assay was used to sequence the TCRbeta CDR3 regions. TCRdb mirrors the immuneACCESS table, restricted to in-frame sequences. Some clones are absent from its copies; in checked studies, under half trace to an unresolved V gene, and the reason for the others is unknown. The sample table records roughly 73,000 clones; 89% of these occur just once. Over 2.5% of the sample comes from the top ten. This clonotype was obtained from an adult with an advanced solid tumor such as melanoma, head and neck, liver or kidney cancer. The starting material was CD4+ or CD8+ T cells sorted from blood, obtained in a trial of the OX40 agonist ivuxolimab.

The CDR3 has the sequence CAWKKGLNEQFF. The DNA sequence is as follows: TGTGCCTGGAAGAAGGGTCTGAATGAGCAGTTCTTC. The chain is encoded by TRBV30 joined to TRBJ2-1; the D gene assignment is ambiguous. The germline V gene (reference sequence) sets CDR1 to GTSNPN and CDR2 to SVGIG. Including cysteine and phenylalanine, the CDR3 has 12 amino acids. Of the read, only the CDR3 DNA is kept; its 36 bases are in frame from base 1. Deletion took 4 bases off V and 7 bases off J, with a span of 11 bases between the germline ends.